The entry below describes one TCR beta chain. Its specificity is not known. The data originate from a study of PD-L1 blockade in urothelial cancer. Study overall: Of some 28 patients, around 26 were males with bladder-origin urothelial cancer. Between 0 and 3 chemotherapy regimens preceded treatment for each patient. The researchers analyzed blood 3 weeks (second dose) and 6 weeks after treatment start. Findings and limits, study-wide: Below-median pretreatment blood TCR clonality was a predictor of better survival.

Sequenced by immunoSEQ multiplex PCR; TCRdb stores in-frame clones only, minus some. The repertoire holds about 21,000 clones, with nearly 90% as singletons. The TCR was taken from a woman aged 55-69 years with urothelial cancer. Sequencing used PBMCs, obtained around atezolizumab (anti-PD-L1) treatment.

For the CDR3, the DNA is TGTGCCAGCAGCGTAGGACTAGTCACAGATACGCAGTATTTT. It specifies CASSVGLVTDTQYF. The genes are TRBV9 and TRBJ2-3, with D tentatively TRBD2 (6 bases). From germline, CDR1 is SGDLS and CDR2 YYNGEE. V lost 0 bases and J 2 bases, leaving 7 bases between the germline ends. CDR3 length equals 14 residues.